This T cell receptor beta chain was profiled in a study of blood T cell repertoires in COVID-19. Study background: Some COVID-19 samples were acute and others convalescent; all came from the United States, Italy and Spain.

Categorization into cohorts depended on clinical history that participants reported. The table came from immunoSEQ multiplex PCR; TCRdb's copy has only in-frame clones and leaves some out. The sample has approximately 150,000 clones, around 84% seen once; the top ten hold 2% to 3%. Trimming stripped 5 bases from V and 2 bases from J, with 10 bases between. This CDR3 spans 13 amino acids. Germline assignment: CDR1 LGHNA and CDR2 YNFKEQ. This clone was recorded a few times. The material sequenced was PBMCs or T cells enriched from blood (not recorded which). The TCR originated in a man between 40 and 49 years old with acute COVID-19. The chain combines TRBV4-2 with TRBJ2-7; a possible D gene is TRBD2 (6 bases). The DNA of the CDR3 is TGTGCCAGCAGCTCCGGGAGCACCTACGAGCAGTACTTC. This gives the protein CASSSGSTYEQYF.